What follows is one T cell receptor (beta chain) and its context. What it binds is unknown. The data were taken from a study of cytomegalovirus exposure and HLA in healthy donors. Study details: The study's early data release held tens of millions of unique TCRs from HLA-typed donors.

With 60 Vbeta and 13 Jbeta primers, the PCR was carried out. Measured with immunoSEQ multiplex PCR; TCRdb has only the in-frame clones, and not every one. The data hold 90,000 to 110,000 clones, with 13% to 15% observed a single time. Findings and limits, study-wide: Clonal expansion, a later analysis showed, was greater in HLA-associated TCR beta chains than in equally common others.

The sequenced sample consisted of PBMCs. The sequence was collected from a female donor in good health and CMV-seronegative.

CDR3 DNA: TGTGCCAGCAGTTTTCGGACAGGGTATGGCTACACCTTC. This encodes CASSFRTGYGYTF. J is TRBJ1-2 and V is TRBV28; TRBD1 aligns across 8 bases. The CDR3 has 13 amino acids. From germline, CDR1 is MDHEN and CDR2 SYDVKM. After removal of 3 bases from V and 5 bases from J, the junction contained 2 bases not matched to a gene.